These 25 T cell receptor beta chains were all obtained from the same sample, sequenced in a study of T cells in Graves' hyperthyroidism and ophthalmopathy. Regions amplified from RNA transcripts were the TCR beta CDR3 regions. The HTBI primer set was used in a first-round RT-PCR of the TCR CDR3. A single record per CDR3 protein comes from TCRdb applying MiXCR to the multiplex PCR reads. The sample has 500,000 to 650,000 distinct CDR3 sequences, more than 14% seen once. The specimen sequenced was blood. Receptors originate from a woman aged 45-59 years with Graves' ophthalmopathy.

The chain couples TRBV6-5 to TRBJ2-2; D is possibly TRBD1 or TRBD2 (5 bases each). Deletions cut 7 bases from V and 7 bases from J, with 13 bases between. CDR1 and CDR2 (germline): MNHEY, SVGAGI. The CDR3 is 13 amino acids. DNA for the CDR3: TGTGCCAGCAACTGGGACCGAGTCGGGGAGCTGTTTTTT. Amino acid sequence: CASNWDRVGELFF.

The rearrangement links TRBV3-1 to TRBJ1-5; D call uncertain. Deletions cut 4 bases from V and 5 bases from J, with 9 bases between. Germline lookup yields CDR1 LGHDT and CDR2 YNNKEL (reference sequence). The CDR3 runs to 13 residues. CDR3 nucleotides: TGTGCCAGCAGCCCGGCGACGGATCAGCCCCAGCATTTT. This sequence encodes CASSPATDQPQHF.

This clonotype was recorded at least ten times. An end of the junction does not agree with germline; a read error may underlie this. The CDR3 reads CASLPGFQGWDEQFF. Written as DNA, the CDR3 is TGTGCCAGCTTACCAGGATTTCAGGGTTGGGATGAGCAGTTCTTC. The chain carries TRBV18 and TRBJ2-1, with D possibly matching TRBD1 (5 bases). The length of the CDR3 is 15 residues. Germline V gives CDR1 KGHSH, CDR2 LQKENI.

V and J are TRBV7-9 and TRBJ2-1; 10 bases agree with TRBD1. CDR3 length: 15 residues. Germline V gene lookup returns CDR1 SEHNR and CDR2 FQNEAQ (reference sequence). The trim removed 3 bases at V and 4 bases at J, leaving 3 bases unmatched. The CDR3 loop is CASSFMGQGYNEQFF. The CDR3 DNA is TGTGCCAGCAGCTTTATGGGACAGGGGTACAATGAGCAGTTCTTC.

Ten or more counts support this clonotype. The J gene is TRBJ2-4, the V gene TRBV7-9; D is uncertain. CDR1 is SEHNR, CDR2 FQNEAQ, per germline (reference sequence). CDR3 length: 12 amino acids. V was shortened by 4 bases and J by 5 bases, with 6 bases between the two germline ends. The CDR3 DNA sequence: TGTGCCAGCAGCTGGACCCAAAACATTCAGTACTTC. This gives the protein CASSWTQNIQYF.

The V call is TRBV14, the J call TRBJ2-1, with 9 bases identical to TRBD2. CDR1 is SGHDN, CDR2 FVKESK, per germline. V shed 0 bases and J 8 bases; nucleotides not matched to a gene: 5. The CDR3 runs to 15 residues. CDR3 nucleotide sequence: TGTGCCAGCAGCCAAGATGTAGCGGGAGTATATGAGCAGTTCTTC. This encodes CASSQDVAGVYEQFF.

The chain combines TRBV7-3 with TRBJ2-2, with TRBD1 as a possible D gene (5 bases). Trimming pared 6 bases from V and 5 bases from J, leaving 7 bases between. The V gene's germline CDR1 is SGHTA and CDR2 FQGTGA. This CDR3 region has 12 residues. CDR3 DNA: TGTGCCAGCAGGGGGCGTACCGGGGAGCTGTTTTTT. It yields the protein CASRGRTGELFF.

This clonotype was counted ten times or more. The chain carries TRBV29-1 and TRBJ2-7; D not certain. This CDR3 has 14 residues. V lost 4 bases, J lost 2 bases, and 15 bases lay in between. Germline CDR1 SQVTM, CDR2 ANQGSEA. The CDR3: CSVVAEIHTYEQYF. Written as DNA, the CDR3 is TGCAGCGTTGTGGCAGAAATTCACACCTACGAGCAGTACTTC.

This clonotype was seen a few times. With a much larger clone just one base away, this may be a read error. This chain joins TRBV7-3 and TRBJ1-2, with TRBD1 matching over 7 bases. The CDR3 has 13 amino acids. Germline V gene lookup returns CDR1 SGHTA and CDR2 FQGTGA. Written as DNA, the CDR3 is TGTGCCCGCAGCTCGACAGGGCTCGATGGCTACACCTTC. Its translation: CARSSTGLDGYTF.

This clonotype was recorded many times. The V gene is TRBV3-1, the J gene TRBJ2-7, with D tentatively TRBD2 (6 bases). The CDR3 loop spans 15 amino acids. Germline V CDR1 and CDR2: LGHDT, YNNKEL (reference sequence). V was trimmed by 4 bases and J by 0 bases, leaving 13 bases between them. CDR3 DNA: TGTGCCAGCAGCCTTATAGCGGATAGCTCCTACGAGCAGTACTTC. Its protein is CASSLIADSSYEQYF.

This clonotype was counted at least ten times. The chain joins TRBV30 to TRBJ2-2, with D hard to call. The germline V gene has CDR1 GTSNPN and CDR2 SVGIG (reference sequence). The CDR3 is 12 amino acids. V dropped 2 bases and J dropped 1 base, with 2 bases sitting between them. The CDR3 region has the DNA TGTGCCTGGAGTTGGAACACCGGGGAGCTGTTTTTT. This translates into CAWSWNTGELFF.

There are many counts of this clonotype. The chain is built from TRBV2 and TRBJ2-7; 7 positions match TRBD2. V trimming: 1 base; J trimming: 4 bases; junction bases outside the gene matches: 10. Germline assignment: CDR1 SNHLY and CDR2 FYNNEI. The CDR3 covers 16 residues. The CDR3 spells CASSEGRAGTLYEQYF. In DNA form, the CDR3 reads TGTGCCAGCAGTGAAGGGCGAGCGGGGACTCTTTACGAGCAGTACTTC.

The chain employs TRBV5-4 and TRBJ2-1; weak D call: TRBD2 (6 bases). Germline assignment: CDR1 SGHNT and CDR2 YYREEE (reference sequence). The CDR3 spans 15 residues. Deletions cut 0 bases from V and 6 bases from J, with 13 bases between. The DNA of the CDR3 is TGTGCCAGCAGCTTGGGGGGGGTTGGGGGCAATGAGCAGTTCTTC. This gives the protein CASSLGGVGGNEQFF.

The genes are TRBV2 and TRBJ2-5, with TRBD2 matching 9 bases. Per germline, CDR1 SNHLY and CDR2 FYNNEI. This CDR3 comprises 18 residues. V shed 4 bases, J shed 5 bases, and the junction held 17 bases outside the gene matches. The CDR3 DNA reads TGTGCCAGCAGTGTGTCGTCTCGGGTAGCGGGAGTTGGTGAGACCCAGTACTTC. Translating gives CASSVSSRVAGVGETQYF.

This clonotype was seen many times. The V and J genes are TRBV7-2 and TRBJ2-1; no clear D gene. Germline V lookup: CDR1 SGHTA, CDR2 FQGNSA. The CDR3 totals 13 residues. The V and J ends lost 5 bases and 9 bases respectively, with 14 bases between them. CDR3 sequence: CASSRRGVGEQFF. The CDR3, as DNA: TGTGCCAGCAGCCGTCGCGGCGTTGGTGAGCAGTTCTTC.

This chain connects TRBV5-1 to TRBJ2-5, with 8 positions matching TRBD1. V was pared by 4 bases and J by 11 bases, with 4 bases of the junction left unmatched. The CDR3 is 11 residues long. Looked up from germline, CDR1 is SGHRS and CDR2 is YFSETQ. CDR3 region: CASSQGAGQYF. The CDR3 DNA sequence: TGCGCCAGCAGCCAGGGGGCTGGTCAGTACTTC.

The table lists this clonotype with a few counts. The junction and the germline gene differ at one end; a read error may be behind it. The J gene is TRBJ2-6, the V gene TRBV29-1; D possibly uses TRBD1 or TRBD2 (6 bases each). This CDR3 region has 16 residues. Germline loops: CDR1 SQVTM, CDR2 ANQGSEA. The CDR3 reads CSVEDRGPSGADVLTF. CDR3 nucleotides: TGCAGCGTTGAAGATCGGGGGCCCTCTGGGGCCGACGTCCTGACTTTC.

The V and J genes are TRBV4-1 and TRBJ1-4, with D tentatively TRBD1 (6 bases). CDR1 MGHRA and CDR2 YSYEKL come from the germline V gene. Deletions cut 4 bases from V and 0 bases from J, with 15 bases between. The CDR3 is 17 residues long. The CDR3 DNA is TGCGCCAGCAGCCCTGCGGGGTACAGGGCAACTAATGAAAAACTGTTTTTT. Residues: CASSPAGYRATNEKLFF.

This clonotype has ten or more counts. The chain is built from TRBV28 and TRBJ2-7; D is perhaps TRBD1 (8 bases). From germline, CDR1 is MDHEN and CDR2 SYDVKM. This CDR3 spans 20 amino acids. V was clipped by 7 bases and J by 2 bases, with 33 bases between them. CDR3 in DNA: TGTGCCAGCACCCCGGTGGGTGCTGGGCCGGGGGGACAGGCGACCTACGAGCAGTACTTC. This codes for CASTPVGAGPGGQATYEQYF.

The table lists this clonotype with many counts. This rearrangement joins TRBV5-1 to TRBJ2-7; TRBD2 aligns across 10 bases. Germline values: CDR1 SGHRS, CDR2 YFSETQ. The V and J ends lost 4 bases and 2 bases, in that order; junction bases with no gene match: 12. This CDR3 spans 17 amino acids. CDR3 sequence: CASSTGGLAGAPYEQYF. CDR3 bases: TGCGCCAGCAGCACAGGCGGCCTAGCGGGGGCCCCCTACGAGCAGTACTTC.

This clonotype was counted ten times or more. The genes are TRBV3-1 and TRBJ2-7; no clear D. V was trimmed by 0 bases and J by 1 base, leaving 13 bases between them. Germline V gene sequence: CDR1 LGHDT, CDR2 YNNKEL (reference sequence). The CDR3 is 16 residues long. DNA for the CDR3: TGTGCCAGCAGCCAAGACCCCCCTTCGACGTCCTACGAGCAGTACTTC. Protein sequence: CASSQDPPSTSYEQYF.

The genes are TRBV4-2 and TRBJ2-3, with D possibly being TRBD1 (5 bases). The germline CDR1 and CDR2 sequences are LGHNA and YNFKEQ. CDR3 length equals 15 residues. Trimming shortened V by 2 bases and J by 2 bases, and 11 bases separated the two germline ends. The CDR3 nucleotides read TGTGCCAGCAGCCAACCGGACACATCCACAGATACGCAGTATTTT. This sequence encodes CASSQPDTSTDTQYF.

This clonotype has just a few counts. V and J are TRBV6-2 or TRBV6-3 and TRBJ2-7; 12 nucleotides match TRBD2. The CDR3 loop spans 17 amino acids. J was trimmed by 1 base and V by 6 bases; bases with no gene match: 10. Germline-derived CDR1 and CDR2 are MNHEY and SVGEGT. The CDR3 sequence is CASRSGLAGKGSYEQYF. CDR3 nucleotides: TGTGCCAGCAGAAGCGGACTAGCGGGAAAAGGTTCCTACGAGCAGTACTTC.

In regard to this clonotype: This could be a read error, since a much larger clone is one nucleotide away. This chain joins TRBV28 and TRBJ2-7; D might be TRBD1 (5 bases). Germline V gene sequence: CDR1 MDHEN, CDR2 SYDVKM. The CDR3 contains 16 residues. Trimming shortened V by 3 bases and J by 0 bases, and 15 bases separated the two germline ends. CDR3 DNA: TGTGCCAGCAGTTTGCCCCTGACAGAGATCTCCTACGAGCAGTACTTC. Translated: CASSLPLTEISYEQYF.

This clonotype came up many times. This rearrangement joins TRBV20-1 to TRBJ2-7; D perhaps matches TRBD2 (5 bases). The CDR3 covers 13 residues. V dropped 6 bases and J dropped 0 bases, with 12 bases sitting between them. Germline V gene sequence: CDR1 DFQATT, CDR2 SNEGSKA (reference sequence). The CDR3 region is CSARLRVSYEQYF. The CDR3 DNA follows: TGCAGTGCCCGATTGCGGGTCTCCTACGAGCAGTACTTC.